This TCR beta chain was observed in a study of blood T cell repertoires in COVID-19. Study-level background: Whether acute or convalescent, the COVID-19 samples came from the United States, Italy and Spain. Sample material is recorded as cDNA or gDNA derived from T cells, B-cell-depleted T cells, or PBMCs.

As originally analysed: Using reference gene primer amplification, nucleated cell counts were estimated. Assay: immunoSEQ multiplex PCR; the TCRdb copy retains only in-frame clones and omits some. The V and J calls and clone size were taken over from that table, and D and trimming were inferred from the DNA. The sample has hundreds of thousands of clones; just under 90% are singletons. Seattle's enrolled individuals joined amid active infection and were then monitored longitudinally. This CDR3 has 15 residues. V trimming: 0 bases; J trimming: 5 bases; junction bases outside the gene matches: 3. Germline CDR1 SEHNR, CDR2 FQNEAQ (reference sequence).

The source of this sequence is a young woman with COVID-19, enrolled during active disease. The chain uses TRBV7-9 and TRBJ2-2; 7 nucleotides align to TRBD1. Input material: peripheral blood. CDR3 nucleotides: TGTGCCAGCAGCTTAGCGGCAGGGGGAACCGGGGAGCTGTTTTTT. Protein product: CASSLAAGGTGELFF.